The 24 T cell receptor beta chains given below trace back to one sample, sequenced in a study of T cell clonality in common variable immunodeficiency. Libraries were prepared by immunoSEQ multiplex PCR; TCRdb keeps only in-frame clonotypes and omits some of them. Sampling found 30,000 or so clones, none seen once. The antigens of these receptors remain unknown. General study points: Reportedly, TCR beta sequences from common variable immunodeficiency showed fewer deletions and N-nucleotide insertions.

Material for sequencing was peripheral blood mononuclear cells. The source is a human donor with common variable immunodeficiency.

This clone occurred a few times. Read sequence stops 3 residues before the CDR3 end, and the germline J gene provides the missing end. J is TRBJ2-7 and V is TRBV7-8; maybe TRBD2 (6 bases). The length of the CDR3 is 16 residues. V was trimmed by 2 bases and J by 6 bases, leaving 20 bases between them. CDR1 and CDR2 from the germline V gene are SGHVS and FQNEAQ. The CDR3 spells CASSLIRGFLEGEQYF. The sequenced part of the CDR3 DNA is TGTGCCAGCAGCTTAATTCGTGGGTTTCTGGAGGGCGAG.

A word on this clone: Sequencing ends 3 residues short of the CDR3 end; the germline J gene provides the rest. V is TRBV7-2 and J is TRBJ2-5; 10 bases are a match to TRBD1. Losses at the gene ends were 5 bases for V and 1 base for J; bases not matched to a gene: 4. The CDR3 extends over 15 amino acids. Germline V CDR1 and CDR2: SGHTA, FQGNSA. Here the CDR3 reads CASSPGQGFQETQYF. The covered CDR3 bases are TGTGCCAGCAGCCCGGGACAGGGGTTCCAAGAGACC.

This clone was found a few times. Read data end 3 residues before the CDR3 end; the end is taken from the germline J gene. V and J are TRBV6-1 and TRBJ2-5, with a possible D match to TRBD2 (5 bases). The CDR3 spans 15 residues. With 2 bases removed from V and 2 bases from J, the gap between germline ends came to 12 bases. Germline values: CDR1 MNHNS, CDR2 SASEGT. The sequenced CDR3 bases are TGTGCCAGCAGTGAATTCGGACTGAAACAAGAGACC. It codes for CASSEFGLKQET. The entire CDR3 sequence reads CASSEFGLKQETQYF.

This clone was observed a few times. The read ends 3 residues early relative to the CDR3; the germline J gene fills the gap. This sequence joins TRBV19 and TRBJ1-5; tentatively, D is TRBD1 (5 bases). V lost 1 base and J lost 6, with 16 bases in between. Per germline, CDR1 LNHDA and CDR2 SQIVND (reference sequence). The CDR3 consists of 16 residues. CDR3 sequence reads: CASSIAFGGFGQPQHF. The sequenced CDR3 bases are TGTGCCAGTAGTATAGCGTTTGGGGGGTTTGGTCAGCCC.

This clone was seen a few times. The read ends 3 residues shy of where the CDR3 ends; the end is completed using the germline J gene. The chain couples TRBV30 to TRBJ2-5, with 7 bases that match TRBD1. With 2 bases clipped from V and 2 bases from J, the junction kept 5 bases outside the gene matches. The germline CDR1 and CDR2 sequences are GTSNPN and SVGIG (reference sequence). The CDR3 is 14 amino acids. The CDR3: CAWSRQGVQETQYF. CDR3 bases read: TGTGCCTGGAGTAGGCAGGGGGTACAAGAGACC.

Comment on this clone: The CDR3 end lies 3 residues beyond the end of the read and is filled in from the germline J gene. The chain combines TRBV11-1 with TRBJ2-7; 10 bases agree with TRBD1. V was clipped by 4 bases and J by 5 bases; unmatched bases: 5. Per germline, CDR1 SGHAT and CDR2 FQDESV (reference sequence). This CDR3 has 14 amino acids. CDR3 loop: CASSSPTGGHEQYF. The CDR3 DNA, read in part, is TGTGCCAGCAGCTCCCCGACAGGGGGCCACGAG.

At least ten counts were recorded for this clone. Sequencing ends 3 residues short of the CDR3 end; the germline J gene provides the rest. The chain recombines TRBV18 with TRBJ2-1, with 8 bases lining up with TRBD1. The V gene's germline CDR1 is KGHSH and CDR2 LQKENI. The trim removed 2 bases at V and 4 bases at J, leaving 1 base unmatched. The CDR3 contains 14 residues. The CDR3 sequence: CASSPTGGYNEQFF. The sequenced part of the CDR3 DNA is TGTGCCAGCTCACCAACAGGGGGATACAATGAG.

Concerning this clone itself: The read halts 3 residues ahead of the CDR3 end, with the missing end drawn from the germline J gene. The rearrangement uses TRBV7-6 and TRBJ2-5; no clear D gene. Germline lookup yields CDR1 SGHVS and CDR2 FNYEAQ. This CDR3 has 12 amino acids. V was clipped by 4 bases and J by 7 bases, with 10 bases between them. Partial CDR3 DNA: TGTGCCAGCAGCTCTCTCTCCGGGACC. It is translated as CASSSLSGT. The CDR3, in full, reads CASSSLSGTQYF.

Notes on this clone: The read terminates 3 residues before the CDR3 end, so the remaining end is supplied by the germline J gene. The J gene is TRBJ2-5, the V gene TRBV19; 7 nucleotides align to TRBD1. The junction had 7 bases not matched to a gene; V was cut back by 5 bases and J by 1 base. The CDR3 runs 15 residues. CDR1 is LNHDA and CDR2 is SQIVND in the germline V gene (reference sequence). CDR3 sequence reads: CASSSPWTGQETQYF. The covered CDR3 bases are TGTGCCAGTAGTTCCCCCTGGACAGGCCAAGAGACC.

Notes on this clone: The DNA ends 3 residues before the CDR3 does, and the rest of the CDR3 is filled in from the germline J gene. The chain joins TRBV6-1 to TRBJ2-1; 8 nucleotides align to TRBD2. Unmatched junction bases numbered 8, after V lost 1 base and J lost 6 bases. The CDR3 runs to 16 residues. CDR1 is MNHNS and CDR2 is SASEGT in the germline V gene. The covered CDR3 bases are TGTGCCAGCAGTGAAGAAGGGACTAGTCGATTCAATGAG. Its translation is CASSEEGTSRFNE. The complete CDR3 sequence is CASSEEGTSRFNEQFF.

This clone was detected ten times or more. The read gets to within 3 residues of the CDR3 end, and the germline J gene fills in the rest. The chain uses TRBV5-5 and TRBJ2-1, with 9 bases that match TRBD2. Germline V CDR1 and CDR2: SGHKS, YYEKEE (reference sequence). CDR3 length: 15 residues. V shed 1 base, J shed 8 bases, and the junction held 7 bases outside the gene matches. The CDR3: CASSLRAGGDDEQFF. The CDR3 DNA, read in part, is TGTGCCAGCAGCTTGAGAGCGGGGGGAGATGATGAG.

This clone was recorded a few times. The CDR3 end lies 3 residues beyond the end of the read and is filled in from the germline J gene. The rearrangement links TRBV19 to TRBJ2-3; D is unresolved. This CDR3 comprises 14 residues. V lost 6 bases to trimming and J lost 2 bases, with 12 bases between them. Germline loops: CDR1 LNHDA, CDR2 SQIVND (reference sequence). The CDR3 DNA, read in part, is TGTGCCAGTAGCCTCCGGGTTCACACAGATACG. This codes for CASSLRVHTDT. In full, the CDR3 is CASSLRVHTDTQYF.

This clone was seen ten or more times. From the germline J gene comes the end of the CDR3, since the read stops 3 residues before it. V is TRBV2 and J is TRBJ1-5, with TRBD1 as a possible D gene (6 bases). V gave up 6 bases and J gave up 0 bases, with 9 bases separating them. The CDR3 covers 14 residues. CDR1 and CDR2 (germline): SNHLY, FYNNEI. The CDR3 protein is CASRDSYSNQPQHF. The CDR3 bases that were read are TGTGCCAGCAGGGACAGTTATAGCAATCAGCCC.

This clone has ten or more counts. Coverage ceases 3 residues before the CDR3 finishes, and the germline J gene fills in the end. The J gene is TRBJ1-1, the V gene TRBV7-8; 11 nucleotides match TRBD1. The junction had 2 bases not matched to a gene; V was cut back by 8 bases and J by 3 bases. Germline V gene lookup returns CDR1 SGHVS and CDR2 FQNEAQ. The CDR3 spans 13 residues. CDR3 protein: CASSGQGDTEAFF. The DNA read from the CDR3 is TGTGCCAGCTCGGGACAGGGGGACACTGAA.

This clone was counted between two and nine times. The read halts 3 residues ahead of the CDR3 end, with the missing end drawn from the germline J gene. This rearrangement joins TRBV11-1 to TRBJ2-7; TRBD1 aligns across 11 bases. CDR3 length: 15 residues. The trim removed 5 bases at V and 6 bases at J, leaving 9 bases unmatched. Germline assignment: CDR1 SGHAT and CDR2 FQDESV (reference sequence). Incomplete CDR3 DNA: TGTGCCAGCAGCCCCGGCCGGGACAGGGGGAGCGAG. It translates to CASSPGRDRGSE. The full CDR3 protein is CASSPGRDRGSEQYF. Full variable domain (rest looked up from reference TRBV11-1 and TRBJ2-7): EAEVAQSPRYKITEKSQAVAFWCDPISGHATLYWYRQILGQGPELLVQFQDESVVDDSQLPKDRFSAERLKGVDSTLKIQPAELGDSAMYLCASSPGRDRGSEQYFGPGTRLTVT.

This clone was counted between two and nine times. The observed sequence ends 3 residues before the CDR3 terminus, with the missing tail filled in from the germline J gene. This chain connects TRBV7-9 to TRBJ2-5, with 10 bases that match TRBD2. The CDR3 spans 14 residues. Germline loops: CDR1 SEHNR, CDR2 FQNEAQ (reference sequence). The CDR3: CASSGVAGGTTQYF. Partial CDR3 DNA: TGTGCCAGCAGCGGCGTAGCGGGGGGAACCACC.

This clone was counted at least ten times. Germline and junction disagree at one end, which may indicate a read error. The read stops 3 residues short of the end of the CDR3; the missing end is completed from the germline J gene. The rearrangement uses TRBV4-2 and TRBJ2-7; 9 bases map to TRBD1. Germline lookup yields CDR1 LGHNA and CDR2 YNFKEQ. The CDR3 spans 13 residues. The CDR3: CASSQDRGYEQYF. Incomplete CDR3 DNA: TGCGCCAGCAGCCAGGACAGGGGCTACGAG.

On this clone itself: From the germline J gene comes the end of the CDR3, since the read stops 3 residues before it. The V and J genes are TRBV7-2 and TRBJ2-1; no reliable D call. The germline V and J ends were trimmed by 2 bases and 7 bases, with 9 bases remaining between them. CDR3 length: 13 residues. From germline, CDR1 is SGHTA and CDR2 FQGNSA. The covered CDR3 bases are TGTGCCAGCAGCTTACTTCTTCTGAATGAG. This translates into CASSLLLLNE. The CDR3 in its entirety is CASSLLLLNEQFF.

Only a few counts were recorded for this clone. The read ends 3 residues shy of where the CDR3 ends; the end is completed using the germline J gene. The rearrangement joins TRBV7-9 to TRBJ2-5; 8 bases line up with TRBD1. Per germline, CDR1 SEHNR and CDR2 FQNEAQ (reference sequence). Germline trimming cut 5 bases from V and 5 bases from J; bases unmatched to any gene: 7. The CDR3 contains 14 residues. The CDR3 DNA, read in part, is TGTGCCAGCAGCCCCGGACAGGGAGTTGAGACC. Translation gives CASSPGQGVET. The CDR3 in its entirety is CASSPGQGVETQYF.

As to this clone: The read gets to within 3 residues of the CDR3 end, and the germline J gene fills in the rest. The chain combines TRBV20-1 with TRBJ2-5, with 10 bases aligning to TRBD2. The V and J ends lost 2 bases and 0 bases, in that order; junction bases with no gene match: 9. There are 17 residues in the CDR3. Germline V gene sequence: CDR1 DFQATT, CDR2 SNEGSKA (reference sequence). The CDR3 loop is CSARLAGANMYQETQYF. The sequenced part of the CDR3 DNA is TGCAGTGCTAGACTAGCGGGGGCCAATATGTACCAAGAGACC.

This clone is medium-sized. The observed sequence ends 3 residues before the CDR3 terminus, with the missing tail filled in from the germline J gene. The V call is TRBV20-1, the J call TRBJ1-1; no clear D. The CDR3 spans 14 residues. The germline CDR1 and CDR2 sequences are DFQATT and SNEGSKA (reference sequence). The V end was cut by 7 bases, the J end by 3 bases, with 18 bases between. The covered CDR3 bases are TGCAGTGTCCCCAAGCGGGGAAGCGACACTGAA. Residues: CSVPKRGSDTE. The full CDR3 protein is CSVPKRGSDTEAFF.

Concerning this clone itself: The read stops 3 residues short of the end of the CDR3; the missing end is completed from the germline J gene. The chain couples TRBV19 to TRBJ1-4; 10 bases align to TRBD1. In germline, CDR1 is LNHDA, CDR2 SQIVND (reference sequence). V trimming: 3 bases; J trimming: 7 bases; junction bases outside the gene matches: 2. The CDR3 loop spans 14 amino acids. CDR3: CASSMGTGAEKLFF. Partial CDR3 DNA: TGTGCCAGTAGTATGGGGACAGGGGCTGAAAAA.

Details on this clone: The CDR3 end lies 3 residues beyond the end of the read and is filled in from the germline J gene. The chain joins TRBV2 to TRBJ2-1; TRBD2 agrees at 8 bases. The CDR3 totals 13 residues. Germline assignment: CDR1 SNHLY and CDR2 FYNNEI. Trimming removed 7 bases from V and 7 bases from J; junction bases left unmatched: 6. The CDR3 DNA, read in part, is TGTGCCAGCAAGGGCCAGCGGGGGAATGAG. As protein: CASKGQRGNE. Given in full, the CDR3 is CASKGQRGNEQFF.

In the case of this clone: Coverage ceases 3 residues before the CDR3 finishes, and the germline J gene fills in the end. The gene calls are TRBV5-1 and TRBJ2-7; 9 positions agree with TRBD1. J gave up 4 bases and V 4 bases, and 15 bases lay outside the gene matches. The germline V gene has CDR1 SGHRS and CDR2 YFSETQ. CDR3 length equals 17 residues. The CDR3: CASSTGTGGLGRYEQYF. The sequenced CDR3 bases are TGCGCCAGCAGCACCGGCACAGGGGGCTTGGGAAGGTACGAG.